This T cell receptor beta chain came from a study of T cells in Graves' hyperthyroidism and ophthalmopathy. General observations from the study: A 13 V-J signature model discriminated ophthalmopathy versus stable hyperthyroidism.

Uncontrolled infection, other autoimmune disease, pregnancy or lactation led to exclusion. Diagnoses used clinical symptoms, serum thyroxine and TRAb, thyroid ultrasound and orbital computed tomography. RNA transcripts served as the template for amplifying TCR beta CDR3 regions. The TCR CDR3 was amplified in a first-round RT-PCR using the HTBI primer set. From the multiplex PCR reads, TCRdb called clonotypes with MiXCR, one entry per CDR3 protein. The profile shows around 300,000 distinct CDR3 sequences, roughly 15% of them singletons. This clonotype has a count of ten or more. Its matching antigen is unknown. The CDR3 runs to 14 residues. V lost 4 bases, J lost 0 bases, and 10 bases lay in between. Per germline, CDR1 LGHDT and CDR2 YNNKEL (reference sequence).

The rearrangement uses TRBV3-1 and TRBJ2-7, with D unresolved. This TCR came from a woman aged 35 to 49 with Graves' hyperthyroidism. The sequenced material came from blood. CDR3 nucleotides: TGTGCCAGCAGCCCCCGCTTTTCCTCCTACGAGCAGTACTTC. Protein product: CASSPRFSSYEQYF.